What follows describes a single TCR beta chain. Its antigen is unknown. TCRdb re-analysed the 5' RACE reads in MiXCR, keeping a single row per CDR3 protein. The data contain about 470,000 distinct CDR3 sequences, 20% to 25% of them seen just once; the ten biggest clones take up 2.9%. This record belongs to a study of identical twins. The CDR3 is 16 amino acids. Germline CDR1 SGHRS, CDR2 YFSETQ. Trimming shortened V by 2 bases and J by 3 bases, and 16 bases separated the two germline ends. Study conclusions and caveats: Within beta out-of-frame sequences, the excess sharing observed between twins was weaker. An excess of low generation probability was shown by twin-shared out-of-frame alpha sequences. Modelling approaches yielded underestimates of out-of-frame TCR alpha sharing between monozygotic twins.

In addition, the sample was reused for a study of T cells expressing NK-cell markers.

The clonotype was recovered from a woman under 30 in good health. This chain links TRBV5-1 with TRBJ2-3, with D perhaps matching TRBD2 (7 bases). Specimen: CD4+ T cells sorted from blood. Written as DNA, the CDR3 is TGCGCCAGCAGCTTTAGGGGGGAGGGCCCGACAGATACGCAGTATTTT. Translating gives CASSFRGEGPTDTQYF.